Shown below are 8 T cell receptor beta chains from a single sample sequenced in a study of lung T cells in sarcoidosis with Löfgren's syndrome. One entry per CDR3 protein, called by TCRdb with MiXCR from the reads. Counted here are approximately 19,000 distinct CDR3 sequences, about 20% occurring once; the ten biggest clones make up less than 5%. Specimen: CD4+ T cells from PBMCs. These receptors were collected from a human donor with sarcoidosis (Löfgren's syndrome or another form), or a control subject (not recorded which).

Turning to this clonotype: This may arise from a read error, as a much more abundant clone is one base away. V and J are TRBV4-2 and TRBJ2-3, with 11 bases identical to TRBD2. Germline CDR1 is LGHNA and CDR2 is YNFKEQ. This CDR3 spans 18 amino acids. The V and J ends lost 3 bases and 0 bases, in that order; junction bases with no gene match: 8. The CDR3 spells CASSHSSGGQTSTDTQYF. In nucleotides, the CDR3 is TGTGCCAGCAGCCATTCTAGCGGGGGGCAAACTAGCACAGATACGCAGTATTTT.

This clonotype is medium-sized by share. CDR3 sequence: CSARDGRRNTEAFF. DNA for the CDR3: TGCAGTGCTAGAGACGGACGGAGGAACACTGAAGCTTTCTTT. The chain couples TRBV20-1 to TRBJ1-1; D not resolved. Germline V gene lookup returns CDR1 DFQATT and CDR2 SNEGSKA (reference sequence). The CDR3 spans 14 residues. V lost 0 bases and J lost 1, with 9 bases in between.

This clonotype was observed many times. The rearrangement joins TRBV28 to TRBJ1-5; 9 nucleotides match TRBD1. V lost 5 bases and J lost 0; bases outside the gene matches: 5. The CDR3 extends over 16 amino acids. The germline CDR1 and CDR2 sequences are MDHEN and SYDVKM. CDR3 nucleotide sequence: TGTGCCAGCAGTGGGACAGGGATATATAGCAATCAGCCCCAGCATTTT. Its translation is CASSGTGIYSNQPQHF.

Only a few counts were recorded for this clonotype. The chain employs TRBV5-6 and TRBJ2-2, with 12 nucleotides matching TRBD2. The CDR3 totals 16 residues. The V gene end was trimmed by 4 bases and the J gene end by 10 bases; junction bases not matched to a gene: 11. Germline V gene lookup returns CDR1 SGHDT and CDR2 YYEEEE. The CDR3 is CASSALTSGGLVELFF. The CDR3 DNA is TGTGCCAGCAGCGCATTGACTAGCGGGGGCCTAGTGGAGCTGTTTTTT.

This clonotype was counted between two and nine times. The chain has TRBV30 and TRBJ2-7; TRBD1 or TRBD2 may be the D gene (5 bases each). CDR3 length: 12 amino acids. V lost 7 bases and J lost 2, with 12 bases in between. Per germline, CDR1 GTSNPN and CDR2 SVGIG (reference sequence). The CDR3 coding sequence is TGTGCCTCCGGGACGGTTACCTACGAGCAGTACTTC. This codes for CASGTVTYEQYF.

This clonotype rates as medium-sized (0.01 to 0.1%). The chain employs TRBV7-2 and TRBJ1-5; D gene unclear. This CDR3 comprises 15 residues. Trimming removed 1 base from V and 3 bases from J, with 10 bases in between. Germline CDR1 and CDR2: SGHTA and FQGNSA. In DNA, the CDR3 is TGTGCCAGCAGCTTAGTGGTCTCGAACAATCAGCCCCAGCATTTT. Encoded protein: CASSLVVSNNQPQHF.

Ten or more counts support this clonotype. The V gene is TRBV2, the J gene TRBJ1-6, with D hard to call. Germline V gene data show CDR1 as SNHLY and CDR2 as FYNNEI. With 1 base removed from V and 10 bases from J, the gap between germline ends came to 11 bases. The CDR3 extends over 14 amino acids. CDR3 protein: CASSEEGFRSPLHF. The DNA of the CDR3 is TGTGCCAGCAGTGAAGAGGGATTTAGGTCACCCCTCCACTTT.

Comment on this clonotype: Since the CDR3 does not end with the conserved phenylalanine or tryptophan, this likely comes from a read error. V and J are TRBV3-1 and TRBJ2-7, with D unresolved. The V end was cut by 5 bases, the J end by 3 bases, with 11 bases between. CDR1 and CDR2 from the germline V gene are LGHDT and YNNKEL (reference sequence). The CDR3 runs to 13 residues. The CDR3 DNA is TGTGCCAGCAGCAATGACCCGGTCTACGAGCAGTACCTC. Its protein product is CASSNDPVYEQYL.